The TCR beta chain under discussion was sequenced for a study of early T cells in non-severe SARS-CoV-2 infection. General study points: In VDJdb matching, anti-spike CD8 responses were favored while private and CD4 specificities went missing.

With 4 bases removed from V and 7 bases from J, the gap between germline ends came to 16 bases. The CDR3 runs 14 residues. The germline V gene has CDR1 LGHNA and CDR2 YNFKEQ. As for this clonotype: Its antigen is currently unknown.

TCRdb reanalysed the 5' RACE reads using MiXCR and keeps one entry per CDR3 protein. Of fewer than 100,000 distinct CDR3 sequences listed, 6% to 7% are singletons. The sequence was collected from an adult who was a healthcare worker with PCR-confirmed SARS-CoV-2 infection or an uninfected control (not recorded which). What was sequenced was whole blood. V is TRBV4-2 and J is TRBJ2-5; D is unresolved. Here the CDR3 reads CASSLPRALGTQYF. For the CDR3, the DNA is TGTGCCAGCAGCCTTCCCCGGGCCCTCGGGACCCAGTACTTC.